This T cell receptor beta chain originates from a study of spatial heterogeneity in lung cancer. Via MiXCR, TCRdb re-called the 5' RACE reads, giving one row per CDR3 protein. The table records about 22,000 distinct CDR3 sequences, more than 5% of them present only once. Specified time point: sample taken at primary tumor resection. The donors, about 78 patients with untreated early-stage non-small cell lung cancer, provided the samples. Sequences were derived from PBMCs, sampled at surgery. The receptor's source is a male donor with early-stage non-small cell lung cancer.

CDR3 DNA sequence: TGTGCCAGCAGTGATTGGCCCAGTAGCAATGAGCAGTTCTTC. This encodes CASSDWPSSNEQFF. V is TRBV6-6 and J is TRBJ2-1; no clear D. The germline gives CDR1 MNHNY, CDR2 SVGAGI (reference sequence). This CDR3 has 14 amino acids. The V end was cut by 5 bases, the J end by 6 bases, with 14 bases between.